This T cell receptor (beta chain) was captured in a study of blood T cell repertoires in COVID-19. Overall study: COVID-19 samples from acute and convalescent phases originated in the United States, Italy and Spain. PBMCs, B-cell-depleted T cells, or T cells were the source of the cDNA or gDNA that made up the material.

V lost 1 base to trimming and J lost 2 bases, with 8 bases between them. Germline loops: CDR1 SEHNR, CDR2 FQNEAQ (reference sequence). The CDR3 length is 14 residues. Produced via immunoSEQ multiplex PCR; TCRdb's table is partial and in-frame only. The sample consists of roughly 220,000 clones, around 83% of them appearing once. This sequence was found in a woman aged 40 to 50 with acute COVID-19. The chain employs TRBV7-9 and TRBJ1-1; D is possibly TRBD1 (6 bases). Input material: PBMCs or T cells enriched from blood (not recorded which). CDR3 sequence: CASSLETGNTEAFF. The DNA for the CDR3 is TGTGCCAGCAGCTTAGAGACAGGCAACACTGAAGCTTTCTTT.